This TCR beta chain was sequenced during a study of shared T cell receptors in the human thymus (dated by TCRdb to the early 2020s). With regard to the full study: The study examined how self-reactive, shared T-cell receptor alpha chains are generated in the human thymus.

Libraries came from the immunoSEQ multiplex PCR assay. TCRdb took this table from immuneACCESS and kept in-frame rearrangements with V and J called. Such tables lack part of the clones; where checked against another copy, unresolved V genes explain under half of the gap, and the rest is unexplained. Counted in this sample were 500,000 to 850,000 clones; 87% of them appeared once. Together, the top ten hold approximately 0.0097% of the sample. A remark on this clone: Its antigen is not yet known. There are no base qualities to consult, and no much larger clone falls within one base.

The germline V gene (reference sequence) yields LNHDA for CDR1 and SQIVND for CDR2. Measured from the cysteine to the phenylalanine, the CDR3 is 20 residues long. Only the CDR3 region is kept as DNA, spanning 60 bases read in frame from base 1. V is shortened by 6 bases, J by 3 bases, and the region joining them spans 30 bases. The data also belong to a second study, concerning human thymus T cells. As the second study states: Donors were immunologically healthy infants undergoing open corrective cardiac surgery for congenital heart defects in Finland. Thymus tissue was collected as surgical resects that were removed during corrective cardiac surgery. Both the thymic and the peripheral blood repertoires appeared to show biased V and J gene segment usage. According to the related research, thymic TCR repertoires were highly overlapping among unrelated individuals. The study used under 10 infant thymus samples plus four related peripheral blood samples to characterize TCR alpha and beta repertoires. The infant donors were roughly 6 to 250 days old, and the cohort included more than five males and a couple of females. Thymocytes were mechanically released from the tissue and were stored as pellets of roughly 9-33 million cells at -70 degrees C. Genomic DNA was extracted from frozen cell pellets with a QIAsymphony instrument. The immunoSEQ multiplex PCR assay was used to amplify the TCRB and TCRAD loci from a standardized amount of quality-controlled genomic DNA. Amplicons spanned the V(D)J region at a length sufficient to cover the CDR3 and identify V and J genes. Through the commercial immunoSEQ service, the amplicons were sequenced on an Illumina platform. Primer bias and sequencing errors were corrected as previously described, and TCRAD and TCRB were defined on the basis of the IMGT database. Repertoires were analysed with immunoSEQ Analyzer 3.0 and VDJTools, covering basic statistics, V/J segment usage, diversity estimates, rarefaction and pairwise overlap. Diversity was estimated with Chao1, ChaoE, Efron-Thisted, Shannon and inverse Simpson indices, and also on datasets down-sampled to the smallest sample. Repertoire overlap used strict matching of CDR3 nucleotide sequence, V gene and J gene, with Jaccard-based multidimensional scaling clustering. On average, thymus samples gave 750,000 to 950,000 unique TCRB clonotypes, whereas blood samples gave approximately 84,000.

Sequences were obtained from thymocytes. The chain joins TRBV19 to TRBJ1-5; a tentative D match to TRBD1 spans 6 bases. The TCR sequence derives from a boy younger than two with a congenital heart defect. Donor details come from another sample of the same person, matched by shared clones. The DNA sequence follows: TGTGCCAGTAGCCCGAGGGGAGGGAAGACTTGGGGGGGCCCCAATCAGCCCCAGCATTTT. Its product reads: CASSPRGGKTWGGPNQPQHF.